The subject of this entry is one TCR beta chain. Its cognate antigen is unknown. This entry comes from a study of OX40 agonist ivuxolimab in advanced cancers. Study as a whole: Two patients with cutaneous melanoma and one with hepatocellular carcinoma, three in total, showed partial responses. Study-level results: Normalized expansion of T-cell clones was also low for some nonresponders.

The repertoire was sequenced with immunoSEQ multiplex PCR; TCRdb's copy has only in-frame clones and lacks some. This table holds approximately 99,000 clones, 90% to 97% found once. Trimming removed 6 bases from V and 6 bases from J, with 12 bases in between. There are 12 residues in the CDR3. The germline CDR1 and CDR2 sequences are SGHVS and FQNEAQ. This clonotype originated in an adult with an advanced solid tumor such as melanoma, head and neck, liver or kidney cancer. This specimen consisted of CD4+ or CD8+ T cells sorted from blood, obtained in a trial of the OX40 agonist ivuxolimab. The chain joins TRBV7-8 to TRBJ2-7, with D possibly TRBD1 on 6 matching bases. The CDR3 DNA reads TGTGCCAGCAGTCCAGGGGATGGCGAGCAGTACTTC. Translating it yields CASSPGDGEQYF. Using reference TRBV7-8 and TRBJ2-7 for the parts outside the CDR3, the full variable domain is GAGVSQSPRYKVAKRGQDVALRCDPISGHVSLFWYQQALGQGPEFLTYFQNEAQLDKSGLPSDRFFAERPEGSVSTLKIQRTQQEDSAVYLCASSPGDGEQYFGPGTRLTVT.